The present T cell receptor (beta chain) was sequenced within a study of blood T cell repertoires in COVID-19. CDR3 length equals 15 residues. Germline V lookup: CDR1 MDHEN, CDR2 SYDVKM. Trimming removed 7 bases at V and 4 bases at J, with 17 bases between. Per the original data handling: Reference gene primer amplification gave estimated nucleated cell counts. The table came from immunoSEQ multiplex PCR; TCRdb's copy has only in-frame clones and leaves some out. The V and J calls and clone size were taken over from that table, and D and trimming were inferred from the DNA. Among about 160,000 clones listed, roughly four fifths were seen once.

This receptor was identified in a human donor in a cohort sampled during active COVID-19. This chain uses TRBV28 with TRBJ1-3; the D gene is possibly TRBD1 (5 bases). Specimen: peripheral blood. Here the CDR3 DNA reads TGTGCCAGCAAGGGGATAAGAGCTGGCGGAAACACCATATATTTT. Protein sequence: CASKGIRAGGNTIYF.